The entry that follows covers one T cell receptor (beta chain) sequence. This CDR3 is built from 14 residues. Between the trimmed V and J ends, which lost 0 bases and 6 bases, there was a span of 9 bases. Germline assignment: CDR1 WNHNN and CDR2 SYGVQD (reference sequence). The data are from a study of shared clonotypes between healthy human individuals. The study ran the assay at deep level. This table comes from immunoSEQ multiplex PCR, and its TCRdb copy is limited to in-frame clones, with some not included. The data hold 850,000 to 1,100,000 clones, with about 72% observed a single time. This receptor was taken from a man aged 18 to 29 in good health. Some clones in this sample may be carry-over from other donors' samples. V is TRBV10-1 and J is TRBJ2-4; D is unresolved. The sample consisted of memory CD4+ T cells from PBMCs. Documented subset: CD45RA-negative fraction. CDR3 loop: CASSESAALNIQYF. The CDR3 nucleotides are TGCGCCAGCAGTGAGTCTGCCGCCTTAAACATTCAGTACTTC.